This T cell receptor (beta chain) was recovered during a study of blood T cells in healthy people across ages. A J-beta primer mix and a sample-barcoded 5' primer were used in a second PCR of roughly 6 to 11 cycles. TCRdb analysed the 5' RACE reads with MiXCR anew, one entry per CDR3 protein. The profile shows roughly 1,700,000 distinct CDR3 sequences, 28% of them singletons. The CDR3 loop spans 15 amino acids. Trimming pared 6 bases from V and 13 bases from J, leaving 25 bases between. CDR1 and CDR2 from the germline V gene are MNHEY and SVGAGI. The clonotype was recovered from a young woman in good health. The sample was blood. J is TRBJ2-4 and V is TRBV6-5; D might be TRBD1 (5 bases). The CDR3 reads CASRGVSRPYDEQYF. As DNA, the CDR3 is TGTGCCAGCAGAGGGGTCAGCCGGCCGTACGATGAGCAGTACTTC.